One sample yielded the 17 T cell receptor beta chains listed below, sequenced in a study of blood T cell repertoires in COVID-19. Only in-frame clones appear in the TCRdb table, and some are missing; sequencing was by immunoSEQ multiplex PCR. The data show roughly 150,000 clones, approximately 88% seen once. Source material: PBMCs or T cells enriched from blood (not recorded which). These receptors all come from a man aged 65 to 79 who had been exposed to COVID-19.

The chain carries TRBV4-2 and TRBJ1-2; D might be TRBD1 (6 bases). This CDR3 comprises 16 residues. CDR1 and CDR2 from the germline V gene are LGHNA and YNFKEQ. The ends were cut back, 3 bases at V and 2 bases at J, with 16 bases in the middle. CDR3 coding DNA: TGTGCCAGCAGCCAGAGGGGTGGACAGCCAAACTATGGCTACACCTTC. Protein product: CASSQRGGQPNYGYTF.

In nucleotides, the CDR3 is TGTGCCAGCAGATCCGGGTCCCGAGGCGGCTACACCTTC. Its translation is CASRSGSRGGYTF. V usage is TRBV7-2 and J usage is TRBJ1-2; D remains ambiguous. Trimming pared 6 bases from V and 8 bases from J, leaving 16 bases between. This CDR3 is built from 13 residues. Looked up from germline, CDR1 is SGHTA and CDR2 is FQGNSA.

CDR3 DNA: TGCGCCAGCAGTGTCAGGGACGAGCAGTACTTC. Residues: CASSVRDEQYF. The chain uses TRBV10-2 and TRBJ2-7; a possible D gene is TRBD1 (5 bases). Germline V gives CDR1 WSHSY, CDR2 SAAADI. The CDR3 is 11 residues long. Trimming cost V 4 bases and J 5 bases, with 6 bases left between them.

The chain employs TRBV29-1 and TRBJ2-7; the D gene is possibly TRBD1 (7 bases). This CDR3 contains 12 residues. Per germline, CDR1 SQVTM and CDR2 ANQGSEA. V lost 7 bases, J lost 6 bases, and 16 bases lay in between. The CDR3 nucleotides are TGCAGCGGGGCCAGACAGGGAGGCGAGCAGTACTTC. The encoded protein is CSGARQGGEQYF.

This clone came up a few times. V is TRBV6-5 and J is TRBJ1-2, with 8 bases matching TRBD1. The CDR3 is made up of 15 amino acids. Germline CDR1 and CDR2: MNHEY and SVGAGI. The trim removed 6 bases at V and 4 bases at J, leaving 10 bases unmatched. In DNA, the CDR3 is TGTGCCAGCAGCAACTACGGACAGGGTTCCTATGGCTACACCTTC. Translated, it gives CASSNYGQGSYGYTF.

CDR3 in DNA: TGCGCCAGCAGCCTACAGGGGGGCAATGAGCAGTTCTTC. Translated: CASSLQGGNEQFF. This chain connects TRBV4-1 to TRBJ2-1, with 8 bases matching TRBD1. With V trimmed by 4 bases and J by 6 bases, 2 bases remained unmatched. This CDR3 comprises 13 residues. Germline V gene lookup returns CDR1 MGHRA and CDR2 YSYEKL.

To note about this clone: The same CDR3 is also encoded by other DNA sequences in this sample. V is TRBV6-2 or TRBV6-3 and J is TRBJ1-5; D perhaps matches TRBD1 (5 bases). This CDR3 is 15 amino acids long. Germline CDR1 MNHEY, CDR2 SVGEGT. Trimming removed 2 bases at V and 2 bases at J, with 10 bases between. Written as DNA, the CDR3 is TGTGCCAGCAGTTACGGCAGGGTCGGCAATCAGCCCCAGCATTTT. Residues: CASSYGRVGNQPQHF.

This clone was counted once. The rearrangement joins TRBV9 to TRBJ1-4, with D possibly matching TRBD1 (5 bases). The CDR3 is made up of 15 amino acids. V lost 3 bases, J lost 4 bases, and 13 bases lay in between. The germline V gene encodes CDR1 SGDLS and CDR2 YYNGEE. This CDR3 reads CASSATRQSNEKLFF. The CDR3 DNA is TGTGCCAGCAGCGCGACAAGACAGAGTAATGAAAAACTGTTTTTT.

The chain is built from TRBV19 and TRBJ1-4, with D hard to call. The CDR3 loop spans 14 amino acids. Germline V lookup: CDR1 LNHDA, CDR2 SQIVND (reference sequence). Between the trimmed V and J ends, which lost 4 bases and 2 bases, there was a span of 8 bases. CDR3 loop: CASSRSETNEKLFF. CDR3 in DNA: TGTGCCAGTAGTAGGTCGGAGACTAATGAAAAACTGTTTTTT.

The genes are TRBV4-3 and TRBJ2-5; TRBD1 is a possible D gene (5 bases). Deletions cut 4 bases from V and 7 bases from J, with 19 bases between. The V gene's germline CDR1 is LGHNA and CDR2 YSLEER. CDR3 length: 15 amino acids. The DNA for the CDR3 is TGCGCCAGCAGCCCCCTAGGGGCTACCCCAGGGACCCAGTACTTC. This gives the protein CASSPLGATPGTQYF.

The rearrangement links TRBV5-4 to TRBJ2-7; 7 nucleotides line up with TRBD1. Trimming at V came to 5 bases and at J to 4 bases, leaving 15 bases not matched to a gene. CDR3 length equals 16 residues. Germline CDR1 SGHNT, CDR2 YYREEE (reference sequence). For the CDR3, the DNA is TGTGCCAGCAGGTTTGGGGAAGGGGGCATTCGTTACGAGCAGTACTTC. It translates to CASRFGEGGIRYEQYF.

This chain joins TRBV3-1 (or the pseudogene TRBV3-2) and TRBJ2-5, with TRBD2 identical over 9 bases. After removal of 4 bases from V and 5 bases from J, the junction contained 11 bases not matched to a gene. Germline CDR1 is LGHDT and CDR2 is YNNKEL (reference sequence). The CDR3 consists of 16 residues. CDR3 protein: CASSPPGAGGVETQYF. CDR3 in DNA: TGTGCCAGCAGCCCCCCAGGAGCGGGAGGAGTGGAGACCCAGTACTTC.

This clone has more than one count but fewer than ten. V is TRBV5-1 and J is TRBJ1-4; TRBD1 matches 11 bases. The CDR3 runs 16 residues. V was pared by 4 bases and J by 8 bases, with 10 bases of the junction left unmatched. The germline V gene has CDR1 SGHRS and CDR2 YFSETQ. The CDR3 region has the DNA TGCGCCAGCAGCAACCGGTGGGGACAGGGGGGCGAAAAACTGTTTTTT. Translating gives CASSNRWGQGGEKLFF.

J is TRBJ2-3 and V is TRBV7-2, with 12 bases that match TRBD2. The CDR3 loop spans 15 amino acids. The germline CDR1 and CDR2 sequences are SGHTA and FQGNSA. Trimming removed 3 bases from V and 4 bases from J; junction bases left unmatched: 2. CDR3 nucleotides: TGTGCCAGCAGCTTGACTAGCGGGAGAGCAGATACGCAGTATTTT. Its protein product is CASSLTSGRADTQYF.

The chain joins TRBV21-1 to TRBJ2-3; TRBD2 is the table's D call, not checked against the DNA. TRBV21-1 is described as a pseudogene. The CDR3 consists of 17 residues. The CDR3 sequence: CASSTLSSQPAADTQYF. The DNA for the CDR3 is TGTGCCAGCAGCACCCTCTCTAGTCAGCCGGCGGCAGATACGCAGTATTTT.

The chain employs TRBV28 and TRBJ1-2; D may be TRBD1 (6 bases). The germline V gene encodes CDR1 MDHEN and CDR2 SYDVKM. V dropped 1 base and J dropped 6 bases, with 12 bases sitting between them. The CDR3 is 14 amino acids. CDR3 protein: CASSLYGRGHGYTF. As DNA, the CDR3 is TGTGCCAGCAGTTTATATGGCAGGGGTCATGGCTACACCTTC.

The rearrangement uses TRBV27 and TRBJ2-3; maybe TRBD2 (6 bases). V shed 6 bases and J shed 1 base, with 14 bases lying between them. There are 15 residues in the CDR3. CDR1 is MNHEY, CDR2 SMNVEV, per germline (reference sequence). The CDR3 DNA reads TGTGCCAGCAGAAGCGGCGGGATAGGCACAGATACGCAGTATTTT. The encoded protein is CASRSGGIGTDTQYF.